One and the same sample provided the 26 T cell receptor beta chains below, sequenced in a study of T cell responses to AZD1222 COVID-19 vaccine. Repertoires were generated with immunoSEQ multiplex PCR, while TCRdb's copy carries only in-frame clones and drops some. The data contain roughly 150,000 clones, 91% of them singletons. The sequencing used peripheral blood, collected on day 0 of AZD1222 vaccination. The source of these receptors is an adult in good health.

V and J are TRBV6-4 and TRBJ1-1; D remains unclear. This CDR3 is built from 13 residues. CDR1 MRHNA and CDR2 SNTAGT come from the germline V gene. Trimming took 6 bases from V and 3 from J, leaving 11 bases between them. CDR3 DNA: TGTGCCAGCAGGTGGGCCGAGGACACTGAAGCTTTCTTT. Amino acids: CASRWAEDTEAFF.

This chain connects TRBV4-3 to TRBJ1-5, with 8 bases identical to TRBD1. This CDR3 comprises 16 residues. Germline assignment: CDR1 LGHNA and CDR2 YSLEER. V was pared by 2 bases and J by 3 bases, with 6 bases of the junction left unmatched. The CDR3 region is CASSQRPGQDNQPQHF. The CDR3 coding sequence is TGCGCCAGCAGCCAACGTCCGGGACAGGACAATCAGCCCCAGCATTTT.

The V gene is TRBV19, the J gene TRBJ1-6, with D maybe TRBD1 (5 bases). The germline gives CDR1 LNHDA, CDR2 SQIVND (reference sequence). This CDR3 is 20 amino acids long. Deletions cut 5 bases from V and 10 bases from J, with 33 bases between. The CDR3 sequence: CASSWGRGKTTQYSGSPLHF. The CDR3 DNA follows: TGTGCCAGTAGTTGGGGTAGGGGCAAAACGACCCAATATTCAGGATCACCCCTCCACTTT.

The chain joins TRBV7-2 to TRBJ2-3; D not certain. The CDR3 loop spans 14 amino acids. Germline V gives CDR1 SGHTA, CDR2 FQGNSA. The V gene lost 2 bases and the J gene lost 6 bases, with 12 bases spanning the gap. CDR3 coding DNA: TGTGCCAGCAGCTTATTTTCTTCACGGGATACGCAGTATTTT. It encodes CASSLFSSRDTQYF.

The chain couples TRBV28 to TRBJ1-5; possible D gene TRBD1, 6 bases. Deletions cut 5 bases from V and 2 bases from J, with 13 bases between. The CDR3 loop spans 15 amino acids. In germline, CDR1 is MDHEN, CDR2 SYDVKM. CDR3 DNA sequence: TGTGCCAGCAGTAAAGCAGGGGCGGGCAATCAGCCCCAGCATTTT. Residues: CASSKAGAGNQPQHF.

The chain links TRBV7-9 to TRBJ1-1; no firm D call. The CDR3 has 12 amino acids. Per the germline V gene, CDR1 is SEHNR and CDR2 is FQNEAQ (reference sequence). V lost 1 base and J 6 bases, leaving 6 bases between the germline ends. CDR3 sequence reads: CASSLGAPEAFF. In DNA form, the CDR3 reads TGTGCCAGCAGCTTAGGAGCGCCTGAAGCTTTCTTT.

This rearrangement joins TRBV6-1 to TRBJ2-7; D ambiguous. This CDR3 is 15 amino acids long. Germline loops: CDR1 MNHNS, CDR2 SASEGT. V lost 2 bases, J lost 3 bases, and 14 bases lay in between. CDR3 bases: TGTGCCAGCAGTGAAATTGGGCAAACCAACTACGAGCAGTACTTC. It codes for CASSEIGQTNYEQYF.

This sequence joins TRBV3-1 (or the pseudogene TRBV3-2) and TRBJ1-1; weak D call: TRBD1 (6 bases). The CDR3 runs to 15 residues. Trimming shortened V by 1 base and J by 0 bases, and 9 bases separated the two germline ends. CDR1 and CDR2 from the germline V gene are LGHDT and YNNKEL (reference sequence). The CDR3 loop is CASSQGGGLNTEAFF. DNA for the CDR3: TGTGCCAGCAGCCAAGGGGGGGGCTTGAACACTGAAGCTTTCTTT.

This clone came up once. The chain recombines TRBV4-1 with TRBJ2-7; no clear D gene. CDR1 is MGHRA and CDR2 is YSYEKL in the germline V gene. Trimming cost V 2 bases and J 0 bases, with 14 bases left between them. This CDR3 spans 16 amino acids. The DNA of the CDR3 is TGCGCCAGCAGCCAACAAGACTTATTCGTCTCCTACGAGCAGTACTTC. This sequence encodes CASSQQDLFVSYEQYF.

V gene TRBV3-1 (or the pseudogene TRBV3-2) combines with J gene TRBJ2-7; a weak D match, TRBD1 (7 bases). Germline V CDR1 and CDR2: LGHDT, YNNKEL (reference sequence). The V end lost 4 bases, the J end lost 3 bases, and 25 bases lay between the germline ends. The CDR3 has 18 residues. The CDR3, as DNA: TGTGCCAGCAGCCCCTCGGGACAGTGGAGGGCCGCTTTCTACGAGCAGTACTTC. It codes for CASSPSGQWRAAFYEQYF.

CDR3 sequence reads: CASSPPRAKTTYEQYF. The CDR3 DNA reads as TGTGCCAGCTCACCACCGAGGGCTAAAACAACCTACGAGCAGTACTTC. V usage is TRBV18 and J usage is TRBJ2-7; D possibly corresponds to TRBD2 (5 bases). Trimming took off 0 bases at V and 2 bases at J, with 14 bases between the two ends. The CDR3 is 16 residues long. Germline loops: CDR1 KGHSH, CDR2 LQKENI.

V and J are TRBV5-1 and TRBJ1-5; 7 bases are a match to TRBD1. After removal of 0 bases from V and 6 bases from J, the junction contained 6 bases not matched to a gene. CDR3 size: 15 residues. Germline lookup yields CDR1 SGHRS and CDR2 YFSETQ. In nucleotides, the CDR3 is TGCGCCAGCAGCTTGGATACAGGGGAGGGTCAGCCCCAGCATTTT. This encodes CASSLDTGEGQPQHF. Together with reference TRBV5-1 and TRBJ1-5, the CDR3 gives the full variable domain: KAGVTQTPRYLIKTRGQQVTLSCSPISGHRSVSWYQQTPGQGLQFLFEYFSETQRNKGNFPGRFSGRQFSNSRSEMNVSTLELGDSALYLCASSLDTGEGQPQHFGDGTRLSIL.

This chain uses TRBV18 with TRBJ1-6; possibly TRBD1 for D (6 bases). The CDR3 runs to 15 residues. The V end lost 3 bases, the J end lost 6 bases, and 12 bases lay between the germline ends. The germline V gene encodes CDR1 KGHSH and CDR2 LQKENI. CDR3 in amino acids: CASSPEQGSNSPLHF. In DNA form, the CDR3 reads TGTGCCAGCTCACCCGAACAGGGAAGTAATTCACCCCTCCACTTT. The variable domain in full, with the rest retrieved from reference TRBV18 and TRBJ1-6, is NAGVMQNPRHLVRRRGQEARLRCSPMKGHSHVYWYRQLPEEGLKFMVYLQKENIIDESGMPKERFSAEFPKEGPSILRIQQVVRGDSAAYFCASSPEQGSNSPLHFGNGTRLTVT.

The J gene is TRBJ2-7, the V gene TRBV6-2 or TRBV6-3; 9 bases are shared with TRBD2. Looked up from germline, CDR1 is MNHEY and CDR2 is SVGEGT. Trimming took 2 bases from V and 6 from J; bases not matched to a gene: 5. The CDR3 spans 14 residues. For the CDR3, the DNA is TGTGCCAGCAGTTACGTCGGCGGGAGGGCCGAGCAGTACTTC. It encodes CASSYVGGRAEQYF.

The chain employs TRBV7-8 and TRBJ2-7, with TRBD2 matching over 11 bases. Germline V gene data show CDR1 as SGHVS and CDR2 as FQNEAQ. The CDR3 spans 13 residues. The ends lost 4 bases at V and 6 bases at J; junction bases unmatched: 2. The CDR3 DNA follows: TGTGCCAGCAGCTCGGGACTAGCGGCCGAGCAGTACTTC. Translating gives CASSSGLAAEQYF.

In DNA, the CDR3 is TGTGCCAGCAGCTGGGGGGATGAGCAGTTCTTC. It translates to CASSWGDEQFF. The V call is TRBV11-3, the J call TRBJ2-1; D possibly corresponds to TRBD2 (6 bases). The CDR3 loop spans 11 amino acids. V was trimmed by 4 bases and J by 8 bases, leaving 6 bases between them. Germline CDR1 and CDR2: SGHNT and YENEEA.

This clone was observed a single time. The rearrangement uses TRBV3-1 (or the pseudogene TRBV3-2) and TRBJ1-5, with D unresolved. The CDR3 runs 12 residues. The germline V gene has CDR1 LGHDT and CDR2 YNNKEL (reference sequence). Trimming shortened V by 4 bases and J by 1 base, and 2 bases separated the two germline ends. CDR3 in amino acids: CASSRSNQPQHF. The CDR3 DNA follows: TGTGCCAGCAGCCGGAGCAATCAGCCCCAGCATTTT.

This clone was detected only once. The rearrangement links TRBV20-1 to TRBJ1-2, with 11 positions matching TRBD1. This CDR3 region has 11 residues. Germline V lookup: CDR1 DFQATT, CDR2 SNEGSKA (reference sequence). The J segment lost 10 bases and the V segment lost 4 bases, leaving 2 bases of the junction unmatched. The CDR3 loop reads CSATGQGAYTF. DNA for the CDR3: TGCAGTGCTACCGGACAGGGGGCCTACACCTTC.

The CDR3 region is CASSAEGQDWYEQYF. CDR3 DNA: TGTGCCAGCAGCGCAGAAGGACAGGACTGGTACGAGCAGTACTTC. The rearrangement uses TRBV9 and TRBJ2-7; 7 bases agree with TRBD1. CDR3 length equals 15 residues. CDR1 and CDR2 (germline): SGDLS, YYNGEE. J was trimmed by 4 bases and V by 3 bases; bases with no gene match: 10.

The V gene is TRBV7-9, the J gene TRBJ1-4, with 12 bases fitting TRBD1. This CDR3 spans 19 amino acids. J gave up 3 bases and V 4 bases, and 12 bases lay outside the gene matches. Germline V gene data show CDR1 as SEHNR and CDR2 as FQNEAQ (reference sequence). This chain's CDR3 is CASSSAPGQGAIANEKLFF. CDR3 DNA: TGTGCCAGCAGCTCAGCTCCGGGACAGGGGGCTATCGCTAATGAAAAACTGTTTTTT.

CDR3 loop: CASSLKSNTEAFF. CDR3 bases: TGTGCCAGCAGCTTAAAATCCAACACTGAAGCTTTCTTT. The rearrangement links TRBV7-3 to TRBJ1-1; D is unclear. Germline CDR1 and CDR2: SGHTA and FQGTGA. The CDR3 extends over 13 amino acids. Trimming left V 1 base short and J 2 bases short, with 5 bases between.

The genes are TRBV28 and TRBJ2-6, with TRBD1 matching 7 bases. The CDR3 totals 17 residues. V gave up 6 bases and J gave up 4 bases; unmatched junction bases: 12. Germline V gene data show CDR1 as MDHEN and CDR2 as SYDVKM. CDR3 loop: CASRTGLDHAGANVLTF. The CDR3, as DNA: TGTGCCAGCAGGACAGGGCTTGACCACGCCGGGGCCAACGTCCTGACTTTC.

The chain is built from TRBV4-3 and TRBJ1-3; D is possibly TRBD1 (6 bases). The CDR3 spans 15 residues. Germline V gene data show CDR1 as LGHNA and CDR2 as YSLEER. Between the trimmed V and J ends, which lost 1 base and 7 bases, there was a span of 14 bases. The CDR3 is CASSQGRSQGNTIYF. CDR3 nucleotide sequence: TGCGCCAGCAGCCAAGGAAGGAGTCAGGGGAACACCATATATTTT.

This sequence joins TRBV5-4 and TRBJ1-2, with 10 bases fitting TRBD1. This CDR3 has 14 residues. V trimming: 4 bases; J trimming: 6 bases; junction bases outside the gene matches: 6. Germline V gives CDR1 SGHNT, CDR2 YYREEE (reference sequence). The CDR3 DNA follows: TGTGCCAGCAGCACCGACAGGGGGCTCGATGGCTACACCTTC. Translating gives CASSTDRGLDGYTF.

The chain uses TRBV10-1 and TRBJ1-1, with D hard to call. Germline CDR1 and CDR2: WNHNN and SYGVQD (reference sequence). V shed 0 bases and J shed 3 bases, with 5 bases lying between them. This CDR3 spans 13 amino acids. The CDR3 coding sequence is TGCGCCAGCAGTGAGTCCCGGGACACTGAAGCTTTCTTT. The encoded protein is CASSESRDTEAFF.

A single count supports this clone. The chain recombines TRBV29-1 with TRBJ1-1, with a weak D call TRBD1 (6 bases). V lost 4 bases to trimming and J lost 8 bases, with 11 bases between them. Germline lookup yields CDR1 SQVTM and CDR2 ANQGSEA. The CDR3 loop spans 11 amino acids. The CDR3, as DNA: TGCAGCGTTGGCCACAGGGAAGAAGCTTTCTTT. Protein product: CSVGHREEAFF.